This T cell receptor (beta chain) was sequenced during a study of OX40 agonist ivuxolimab in advanced cancers. Sequencing used immunoSEQ multiplex PCR; TCRdb keeps in-frame clones, though not all of them. This table holds 45,000 to 55,000 clones, about four fifths found once. The V and J ends lost 2 bases and 3 bases respectively, with 7 bases between them. CDR1 and CDR2 from the germline V gene are SGHVS and FQNEAQ. The CDR3 contains 14 residues. The chain has TRBV7-8 and TRBJ1-4; no firm D call. The input for sequencing was CD4+ or CD8+ T cells sorted from blood, taken in a trial of the OX40 agonist ivuxolimab. The sequence was collected from an adult with an advanced solid tumor such as melanoma, head and neck, liver or kidney cancer. The CDR3 nucleotides are TGTGCCAGCAGCTTAAACCTGGCTAATGAAAAACTGTTTTTT. Translating gives CASSLNLANEKLFF.